The sequence of this T cell receptor (beta chain) was determined in a study of PD-1 blockade in classical Hodgkin lymphoma. Study context: With a 2-week interval, patients received intravenous nivolumab at 3 mg/kg. Study results and limitations: Significantly greater TCR diversity emerged by C4D1 in CD4+ cells but not CD8+ cells.

Per germline, CDR1 SGHRS and CDR2 YFSETQ. This CDR3 contains 15 residues. V lost 5 bases and J 0 bases, leaving 14 bases between the germline ends. Relapses following autologous stem cell transplantation were seen in all patients, with brentuximab vedotin exposure varying. Note on this clone: The target antigen is unknown.

Some clones are missing from TCRdb's copy, which holds only in-frame ones; the method was immunoSEQ multiplex PCR. The sample contains 11,000 to 15,000 clones, 80% to 90% of which appear only once. The sequences come from peripheral blood mononuclear cells (PBMCs), collected at baseline. The sequence was obtained from a human donor with classical Hodgkin lymphoma. The V call is TRBV5-1, the J call TRBJ1-1, with D tentatively TRBD1 (5 bases). The CDR3: CASSGGSGVNTEAFF. Here the CDR3 DNA reads TGCGCCAGCAGTGGGGGTTCTGGGGTGAACACTGAAGCTTTCTTT. Using reference TRBV5-1 and TRBJ1-1 for the parts outside the CDR3, the full variable domain is KAGVTQTPRYLIKTRGQQVTLSCSPISGHRSVSWYQQTPGQGLQFLFEYFSETQRNKGNFPGRFSGRQFSNSRSEMNVSTLELGDSALYLCASSGGSGVNTEAFFGQGTRLTVV.